The 19 T cell receptor beta chains below come from one sample, sequenced in a study of OX40 agonist ivuxolimab in advanced cancers. Some clones are missing from TCRdb's copy, which holds only in-frame ones; the method was immunoSEQ multiplex PCR. This table holds about 49,000 clones, around 85% found once. Sequencing used CD4+ or CD8+ T cells sorted from blood, obtained in a trial of the OX40 agonist ivuxolimab. The receptor set was obtained from an adult with an advanced solid tumor such as melanoma, head and neck, liver or kidney cancer.

The genes are TRBV15 and TRBJ1-2; D is unclear. Trimming stripped 0 bases from V and 0 bases from J, with 8 bases between. The CDR3 runs to 15 residues. The V gene's germline CDR1 is LNHNV and CDR2 YYDKDF (reference sequence). CDR3 sequence reads: CATSRDSGANYGYTF. In DNA form, the CDR3 reads TGTGCCACCAGCAGAGATTCCGGAGCTAACTATGGCTACACCTTC. The full variable domain, with the rest looked up from reference TRBV15 and TRBJ1-2, is DAMVIQNPRYQVTQFGKPVTLSCSQTLNHNVMYWYQQKSSQAPKLLFHYYDKDFNNEADTPDNFQSRRPNTSFCFLDIRSPGLGDTAMYLCATSRDSGANYGYTFGSGTRLTVV.

V is TRBV10-2 and J is TRBJ2-2; perhaps TRBD2 as D (5 bases). The germline CDR1 and CDR2 sequences are WSHSY and SAAADI. The CDR3 has 11 amino acids. V dropped 11 bases and J dropped 5 bases, with 9 bases sitting between them. The CDR3 nucleotides read TGCGCCGTCGGGGAGACCGGGGAGCTGTTTTTT. Translating it yields CAVGETGELFF.

In DNA form, the CDR3 reads TGCAGCGTTGTCCTGCTAGCGGGAGTTCTAAGGGTAGATACGCAGTATTTT. This encodes CSVVLLAGVLRVDTQYF. The chain has TRBV29-1 and TRBJ2-3; 10 bases map to TRBD2. V lost 4 bases to trimming and J lost 5 bases; unmatched junction nucleotides: 15. The CDR3 spans 17 residues. Germline CDR1 is SQVTM and CDR2 is ANQGSEA.

The chain employs TRBV11-2 and TRBJ2-2, with D uncertain. V lost 3 bases, J lost 1 base, and 9 bases lay in between. CDR1 and CDR2 from the germline V gene are SGHAT and FQNNGV. This CDR3 contains 15 residues. The CDR3 DNA follows: TGTGCCAGCAGCTTTTCTACTGGGAACACCGGGGAGCTGTTTTTT. It specifies CASSFSTGNTGELFF. Variable domain in full (rest from reference TRBV11-2 and TRBJ2-2): EAGVAQSPRYKIIEKRQSVAFWCNPISGHATLYWYQQILGQGPKLLIQFQNNGVVDDSQLPKDRFSAERLKGVDSTLKIQPAKLEDSAVYLCASSFSTGNTGELFFGEGSRLTVL.

This chain joins TRBV7-9 and TRBJ2-2, with D perhaps TRBD1 (6 bases). V was clipped by 7 bases and J by 8 bases, with 23 bases between them. CDR1 is SEHNR, CDR2 FQNEAQ, per germline (reference sequence). The CDR3 is 16 amino acids. In DNA form, the CDR3 reads TGTGCCAGCAACCCCGGGACACACGACTCTCTGGGGGAGCTGTTTTTT. It codes for CASNPGTHDSLGELFF.

The genes are TRBV2 and TRBJ1-5; 11 bases align to TRBD1. CDR1 is SNHLY and CDR2 is FYNNEI in the germline V gene. The trim removed 4 bases at V and 5 bases at J, leaving 10 bases unmatched. This CDR3 has 17 residues. CDR3 sequence: CASSAVGTGGGDQPQHF. The DNA for the CDR3 is TGTGCCAGCAGTGCGGTGGGGACAGGGGGAGGTGATCAGCCCCAGCATTTT.

This clone was seen a handful of times. J is TRBJ1-2 and V is TRBV6-1, with 8 bases matching TRBD1. V was pared by 10 bases and J by 8 bases, with 15 bases of the junction left unmatched. The CDR3 contains 14 residues. Germline CDR1 is MNHNS and CDR2 is SASEGT. The CDR3 DNA sequence: TGTGCCACTAAGCTGACCCAGGGGGCTGGGGGCTACACCTTC. Protein: CATKLTQGAGGYTF.

The rearrangement joins TRBV30 to TRBJ2-7; 12 nucleotides match TRBD1. CDR3 length equals 15 residues. Germline V lookup: CDR1 GTSNPN, CDR2 SVGIG (reference sequence). Losses at the gene ends were 5 bases for V and 4 bases for J; bases not matched to a gene: 9. The CDR3, as DNA: TGTGCCTGGTCCTCCGGGACAGGGGGCTTGTACGAGCAGTACTTC. Its translation: CAWSSGTGGLYEQYF.

The V gene is TRBV2, the J gene TRBJ1-6; 7 bases fit TRBD1. Germline V gene lookup returns CDR1 SNHLY and CDR2 FYNNEI. The CDR3 runs 14 residues. Unmatched junction bases numbered 10, after V lost 8 bases and J lost 9 bases. The CDR3 loop is CASRGDSALSPLHF. As DNA, the CDR3 is TGTGCCAGCCGTGGGGACAGTGCACTTTCACCCCTCCACTTT.

This clone occurred a few times. The CDR3 protein is CASSHVGRLNTEAFF. The DNA of the CDR3 is TGCGCCAGCAGCCACGTAGGGAGGTTGAACACTGAAGCTTTCTTT. V is TRBV5-1 and J is TRBJ1-1; no clear D gene. Deletions cut 4 bases from V and 0 bases from J, with 13 bases between. CDR3 length: 15 amino acids. CDR1 and CDR2 (germline): SGHRS, YFSETQ.

This clone has only one observation. The genes are TRBV7-8 and TRBJ1-1; D gene ambiguous. CDR3 length equals 16 residues. Germline V lookup: CDR1 SGHVS, CDR2 FQNEAQ. V was pared by 8 bases and J by 1 base, with 20 bases between. The chain's CDR3 is CASYLALGEGNTEAFF. The DNA for the CDR3 is TGTGCCAGCTACCTAGCCCTGGGAGAAGGGAACACTGAAGCTTTCTTT.

In its sample, this clone was seen once. In DNA, the CDR3 is TGTGCCAGCAGCCAGTCAGCGGGGTTTACTGCGGAGCAGTACTTC. Residues: CASSQSAGFTAEQYF. The rearrangement joins TRBV7-6 to TRBJ2-7; the match to TRBD2 covers 7 bases. V trimming: 5 bases; J trimming: 7 bases; junction bases outside the gene matches: 14. Germline V gene sequence: CDR1 SGHVS, CDR2 FNYEAQ. The CDR3 has 15 amino acids.

The chain joins TRBV18 to TRBJ2-2; tentative D call: TRBD1 (5 bases). Per the germline V gene, CDR1 is KGHSH and CDR2 is LQKENI. Trimming shortened V by 4 bases and J by 3 bases, and 15 bases separated the two germline ends. The CDR3 sequence is 16 residues long. The CDR3 nucleotides read TGTGCCAGCTCACAATCCACAGGTGTCGACACCGGGGAGCTGTTTTTT. This codes for CASSQSTGVDTGELFF.

The gene calls are TRBV28 and TRBJ1-1; a weak D match, TRBD1 (5 bases). There are 14 residues in the CDR3. Germline CDR1 MDHEN, CDR2 SYDVKM. Trimming stripped 4 bases from V and 12 bases from J, with 21 bases between. The CDR3 here is CASSWTTGDKATFF. The CDR3 DNA is TGTGCCAGCAGTTGGACTACAGGAGACAAGGCGACTTTCTTT. The full variable domain, its missing parts supplied by reference TRBV28 and TRBJ1-1, is DVKVTQSSRYLVKRTGEKVFLECVQDMDHENMFWYRQDPGLGLRLIYFSYDVKMKEKGDIPEGYSVSREKKERFSLILESASTNQTSMYLCASSWTTGDKATFFGQGTRLTVV.

The V call is TRBV30, the J call TRBJ2-2; TRBD2 is a possible D gene (6 bases). This CDR3 comprises 13 residues. Germline CDR1 GTSNPN, CDR2 SVGIG (reference sequence). V lost 1 base to trimming and J lost 7 bases, with 10 bases between them. The CDR3 sequence: CAWSGGDDGELFF. The CDR3 bases are TGTGCCTGGAGTGGCGGGGATGACGGGGAGCTGTTTTTT. Full variable domain (rest looked up from reference TRBV30 and TRBJ2-2): SQTIHQWPATLVQPVGSPLSLECTVEGTSNPNLYWYRQAAGRGLQLLFYSVGIGQISSEVPQNLSASRPQDRQFILSSKKLLLSDSGFYLCAWSGGDDGELFFGEGSRLTVL.

The chain recombines TRBV6-5 with TRBJ2-3; D might be TRBD1 (5 bases). The CDR3 loop spans 13 amino acids. The germline V and J ends were trimmed by 8 bases and 1 base, with 10 bases remaining between them. CDR1 is MNHEY and CDR2 is SVGAGI in the germline V gene. Written as DNA, the CDR3 is TGTGCCAGCCATCAAGGGGGCACAGATACGCAGTATTTT. This gives the protein CASHQGGTDTQYF.

The chain recombines TRBV6-5 with TRBJ2-7; weak D call: TRBD2 (6 bases). CDR1 is MNHEY, CDR2 SVGAGI, per germline. The CDR3 has 15 residues. Trimming removed 5 bases from V and 2 bases from J, with 16 bases in between. The CDR3 sequence is CASSPRGLKTYEQYF. As DNA, the CDR3 is TGTGCCAGCAGTCCCCGGGGACTTAAGACCTACGAGCAGTACTTC.

The V call is TRBV21-1, the J call TRBJ2-7; the D call TRBD1 from the table was never checked on the DNA. TRBV21-1 is marked as a pseudogene. This CDR3 is built from 14 residues. The DNA of the CDR3 is TGTGCCAGCAGCGCATACAGGGGGAGGTACGAGCAGTACTTC. As protein: CASSAYRGRYEQYF.

The chain links TRBV15 to TRBJ1-1, with D tentatively TRBD1 (5 bases). V lost 2 bases, J lost 6 bases, and 10 bases lay in between. The CDR3 is 13 residues long. From germline, CDR1 is LNHNV and CDR2 YYDKDF (reference sequence). This chain's CDR3 is CATSRRGSAEAFF. The DNA for the CDR3 is TGTGCCACCAGCAGAAGGGGATCCGCTGAAGCTTTCTTT.